The 3 T cell receptor beta chains given below trace back to one sample, sequenced in a study of T cell responses to AZD1222 COVID-19 vaccine. This table comes from immunoSEQ multiplex PCR, and its TCRdb copy is limited to in-frame clones, with some not included. Among about 130,000 clones listed, over 90% were seen once. The source was peripheral blood, collected on day 0 of AZD1222 vaccination. The receptors were sampled from an adult in good health.

The gene calls are TRBV2 and TRBJ1-5; 8 positions agree with TRBD1. The length of the CDR3 is 14 residues. Trimming cost V 6 bases and J 5 bases; bases outside gene matches: 6. The germline V gene encodes CDR1 SNHLY and CDR2 FYNNEI. For the CDR3, the DNA is TGTGCCAGCAGAACGGGACAGGTAGATCAGCCCCAGCATTTT. As protein: CASRTGQVDQPQHF.

The chain employs TRBV7-9 and TRBJ2-1, with 7 bases identical to TRBD1. The CDR3 has 15 residues. Germline CDR1 reads SEHNR; CDR2 reads FQNEAQ (reference sequence). V lost 2 bases and J lost 8; bases outside the gene matches: 9. In nucleotides, the CDR3 is TGTGCCAGCAGCTTAAGACAGGGACCGACGTATGAGCAGTTCTTC. It codes for CASSLRQGPTYEQFF.

The V call is TRBV2, the J call TRBJ2-2, with unresolved D. This CDR3 is built from 14 residues. V dropped 3 bases and J dropped 1 base, with 6 bases sitting between them. The germline V gene encodes CDR1 SNHLY and CDR2 FYNNEI. The CDR3 is CASSEYRNTGELFF. CDR3 bases: TGTGCCAGCAGTGAGTACAGGAACACCGGGGAGCTGTTTTTT.